Here is one TCR beta chain with its context. Sequenced by immunoSEQ multiplex PCR; TCRdb stores in-frame clones only, minus some. The sample lists roughly 260,000 clones, about nine tenths seen once, with about 1.2% in the top ten. The V end was cut by 0 bases, the J end by 4 bases, with 9 bases between. The CDR3 totals 14 residues. Germline lookup yields CDR1 SGHAT and CDR2 FQNNGV. The data are from a study of blood T cell repertoires in COVID-19. Study-wide context: T cells, B-cell-depleted T cells, or PBMCs supplied cDNA or gDNA.

The sequenced material came from PBMCs or T cells enriched from blood (not recorded which). This chain joins TRBV11-2 and TRBJ1-2, with D possibly TRBD1 on 6 matching bases. The sequence came from a human donor in a cohort exposed to, infected with or recovered from COVID-19 (not recorded which). The donor label of this sample is uncertain. The CDR3 here is CASSLDQTGYGYTF. DNA for the CDR3: TGTGCCAGCAGCTTAGATCAGACAGGCTATGGCTACACCTTC. The full variable domain, completed using reference TRBV11-2 and TRBJ1-2, is EAGVAQSPRYKIIEKRQSVAFWCNPISGHATLYWYQQILGQGPKLLIQFQNNGVVDDSQLPKDRFSAERLKGVDSTLKIQPAKLEDSAVYLCASSLDQTGYGYTFGSGTRLTVV.